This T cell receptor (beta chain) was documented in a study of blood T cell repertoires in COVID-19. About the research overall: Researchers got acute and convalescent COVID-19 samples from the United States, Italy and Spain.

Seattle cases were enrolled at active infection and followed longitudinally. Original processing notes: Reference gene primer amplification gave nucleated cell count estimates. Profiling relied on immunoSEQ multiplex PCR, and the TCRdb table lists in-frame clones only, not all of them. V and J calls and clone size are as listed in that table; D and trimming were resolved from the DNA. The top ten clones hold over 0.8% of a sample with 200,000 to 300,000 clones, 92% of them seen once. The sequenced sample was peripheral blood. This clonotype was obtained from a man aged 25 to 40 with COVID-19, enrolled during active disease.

In DNA form, the CDR3 reads TGTGCCAGCAGCCGGACAATCCAGACCCCCCTCCACTTT. This gives the protein CASSRTIQTPLHF. The chain employs TRBV6-5 and TRBJ1-6; possible D gene TRBD1, 5 bases. The CDR3 consists of 13 residues. Trimming stripped 6 bases from V and 13 bases from J, with 16 bases between. Germline CDR1 reads MNHEY; CDR2 reads SVGAGI.